This TCR beta chain came from a study of vaccination and CD4 T cells after COVID-19. On the study more broadly: Convalescent study patients returned SARS-CoV-2 positive nasal swab PCR results, with 8 or 9 mild cases and one severe.

Sample treatment: roughly 10-day PBMC culture with coronavirus spike peptide pools or control peptides (ViraFEST assay). Peptide pools at 10 ug/ml and IL-2 at 10 IU/ml were added to cultures of a few million PBMCs per well. The CDR3 sequence is 11 residues long. The V gene's germline CDR1 is MNHNS and CDR2 SASEGT. Trimming cost V 2 bases and J 7 bases, with 6 bases left between them. Once obtained from cultured CD4+ T cells, the DNA was sequenced using the Oncomine TCR Beta short-read assay. TCRdb used MiXCR to reprocess the PCR reads, holding one entry per CDR3 protein. Among about 11,000 distinct CDR3 sequences listed, around 70% were seen once. This clonotype was observed a few times. The antigen is not known.

Sequencing used CD4+ T cells from blood, cultured in vitro. The sequence derives from a human donor who had recovered from COVID-19. The chain uses TRBV6-1 and TRBJ2-7; D unclear. DNA of the CDR3: TGTGCCAGCAGTGAAAGGTGGGAGCAGTACTTC. This sequence encodes CASSERWEQYF.